This entry describes one TCR beta chain. Its antigen is not identified. The sample is drawn from a study of OX40 agonist ivuxolimab in advanced cancers. For the study at large: Anti-PD-1, anti-PD-L1 or anti-CTLA-4 therapy given earlier was allowed, and approximately 40% had some. Study-level findings and limits: It was also the case that some nonresponders had low normalized T-cell clonal expansion.

Unmatched junction bases numbered 10, after V lost 0 bases and J lost 0 bases. CDR1 is MNHEY and CDR2 is SMNVEV in the germline V gene (reference sequence). This CDR3 is built from 18 residues. Excluded were patients having autoimmune disease history or systemic immunosuppression. Method: immunoSEQ multiplex PCR; TCRdb's copy keeps in-frame clones and lacks some. The sample has roughly 70,000 clones; roughly 86% are singletons. The V and J genes are TRBV27 and TRBJ2-7; 8 bases map to TRBD1. This receptor was identified in an adult with an advanced solid tumor such as melanoma, head and neck, liver or kidney cancer. Sequences were derived from CD4+ or CD8+ T cells sorted from blood, sampled in a trial of the OX40 agonist ivuxolimab. Written as DNA, the CDR3 is TGTGCCAGCAGTTTATCGATGGGACAGGCGATCGTCTCCTACGAGCAGTACTTC. Protein sequence: CASSLSMGQAIVSYEQYF.